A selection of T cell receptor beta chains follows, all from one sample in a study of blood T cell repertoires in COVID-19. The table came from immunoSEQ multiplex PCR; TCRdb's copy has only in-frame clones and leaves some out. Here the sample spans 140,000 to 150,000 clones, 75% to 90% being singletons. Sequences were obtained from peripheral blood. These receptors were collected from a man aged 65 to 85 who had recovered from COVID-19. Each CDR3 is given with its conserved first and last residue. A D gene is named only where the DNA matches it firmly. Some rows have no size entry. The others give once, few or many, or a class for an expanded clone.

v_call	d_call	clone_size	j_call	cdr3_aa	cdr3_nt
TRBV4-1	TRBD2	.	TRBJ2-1	CASSQGNSGSSFDEQFF	TGCGCCAGCAGCCAAGGGAATAGCGGGAGTAGCTTCGATGAGCAGTTCTTC
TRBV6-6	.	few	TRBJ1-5	CASSYRGGLNQPQHF	TGTGCCAGCAGTTACCGCGGGGGGCTCAATCAGCCCCAGCATTTT
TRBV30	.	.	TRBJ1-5	CAWSVGVNNQPQHF	TGTGCCTGGAGTGTTGGAGTAAACAATCAGCCCCAGCATTTT
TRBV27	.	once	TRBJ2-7	CASSFSGREQYF	TGTGCCAGCAGTTTTTCCGGTCGCGAGCAGTACTTC
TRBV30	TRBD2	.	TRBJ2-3	CAWSVGGSRDTQYF	TGTGCCTGGAGTGTGGGCGGGAGTAGAGATACGCAGTATTTT
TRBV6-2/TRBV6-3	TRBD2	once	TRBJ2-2	CASRPRAGELTGELFF	TGTGCCAGCAGACCTCGAGCGGGAGAACTGACCGGGGAGCTGTTTTTT
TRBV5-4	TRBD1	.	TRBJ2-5	CASSPGQRQETQYF	TGTGCCAGCAGCCCGGGACAGCGCCAAGAGACCCAGTACTTC
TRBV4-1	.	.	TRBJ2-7	CASSPETHSYEQYF	TGCGCCAGCAGTCCAGAGACTCACTCCTACGAGCAGTACTTC
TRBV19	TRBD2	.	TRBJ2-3	CASSISDFRLAGARTDTQYF	TGTGCCAGTAGTATCTCTGACTTTAGACTAGCGGGAGCCCGCACAGATACGCAGTATTTT
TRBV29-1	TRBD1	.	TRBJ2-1	CSVPTGVDEQFF	TGCAGCGTTCCCACAGGGGTGGATGAGCAGTTCTTC
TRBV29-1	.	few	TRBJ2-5	CSVETGFTQYF	TGCAGCGTTGAAACAGGGTTTACCCAGTACTTC
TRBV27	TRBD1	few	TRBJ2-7	CASRPGTAYEQYF	TGTGCCAGCAGGCCGGGGACAGCCTACGAGCAGTACTTC
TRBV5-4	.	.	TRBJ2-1	CASSRESRSYNEQFF	TGTGCCAGCAGCCGGGAGAGCAGATCCTACAATGAGCAGTTCTTC
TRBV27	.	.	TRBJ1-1	CASSVFGGEAFF	TGTGCCAGCAGTGTGTTCGGGGGTGAAGCTTTCTTT
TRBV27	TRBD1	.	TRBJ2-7	CASSKYTGTEIYEQYF	TGTGCCAGCAGCAAATACACCGGGACAGAGATTTACGAGCAGTACTTC
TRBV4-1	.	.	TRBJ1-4	CASSFRDFNEKLFF	TGCGCCAGCAGCTTCCGGGATTTTAATGAAAAACTGTTTTTT
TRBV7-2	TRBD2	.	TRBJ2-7	CASSSGTSGSFYEQYF	TGTGCCAGCAGCTCCGGGACTAGCGGGAGCTTCTACGAGCAGTACTTC
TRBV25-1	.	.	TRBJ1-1	CAVRGGSTEAFF	TGTGCCGTCAGGGGAGGGAGCACTGAAGCTTTCTTT
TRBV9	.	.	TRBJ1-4	CASSVSTGLLNEKLFF	TGTGCCAGCAGCGTGAGTACAGGGCTATTAAACGAAAAACTGTTTTTT
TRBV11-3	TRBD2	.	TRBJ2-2	CASSLDLGTTNTGELFF	TGTGCCAGCAGCTTAGACTTGGGGACTACCAACACCGGGGAGCTGTTTTTT
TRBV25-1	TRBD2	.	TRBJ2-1	CASSDVDRLANNEQFF	TGTGCCAGCAGTGACGTCGACAGACTAGCGAACAATGAGCAGTTCTTC
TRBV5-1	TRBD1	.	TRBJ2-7	CASSSLLTGQGAGEQYF	TGCGCCAGCAGCTCCCTGCTTACGGGACAGGGGGCGGGCGAGCAGTACTTC
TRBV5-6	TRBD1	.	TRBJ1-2	CASSLRRPGQGVGYTF	TGTGCCAGCAGCTTGCGTAGACCGGGACAGGGCGTCGGCTACACCTTC
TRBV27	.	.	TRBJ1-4	CASKLIATNEKLFF	TGTGCCAGCAAGCTTATTGCAACTAATGAAAAACTGTTTTTT
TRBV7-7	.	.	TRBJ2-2	CASSLEVGGAHTGELFF	TGTGCCAGCAGCTTAGAAGTGGGCGGGGCCCACACCGGGGAGCTGTTTTTT
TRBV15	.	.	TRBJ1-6	CATSRDNRGRNSPLHF	TGTGCCACCAGCAGAGATAATCGGGGGAGGAATTCACCCCTCCACTTT
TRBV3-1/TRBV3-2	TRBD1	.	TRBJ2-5	CASRGQGAGETQYF	TGTGCCAGCAGGGGACAGGGGGCAGGTGAGACCCAGTACTTC
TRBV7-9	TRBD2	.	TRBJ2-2	CASSLLAGVAGELFF	TGTGCCAGCAGCTTACTAGCGGGAGTGGCCGGGGAGCTGTTTTTT
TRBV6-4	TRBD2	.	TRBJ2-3	CASSGSGSEDTQYF	TGTGCCAGCAGTGGGAGCGGGAGTGAAGATACGCAGTATTTT
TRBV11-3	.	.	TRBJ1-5	CASRNFREDPNQPQHF	TGTGCCAGCAGAAACTTCAGGGAAGACCCCAATCAGCCCCAGCATTTT
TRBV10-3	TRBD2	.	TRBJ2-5	CAISATSGGQETQYF	TGTGCCATCAGCGCGACTAGCGGGGGCCAAGAGACCCAGTACTTC
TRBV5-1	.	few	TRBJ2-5	CASSDGSKQARETQYF	TGCGCCAGCAGCGACGGTAGCAAACAGGCCCGGGAGACCCAGTACTTC
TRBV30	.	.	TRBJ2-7	CAWGPSSYEQYF	TGTGCCTGGGGCCCTTCGTCCTACGAGCAGTACTTC
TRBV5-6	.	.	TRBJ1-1	CASSFRLPGTEAFF	TGTGCCAGCAGCTTTCGGTTGCCCGGGACTGAAGCTTTCTTT
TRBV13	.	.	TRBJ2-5	CASSVGTTQETQYF	TGTGCCAGCAGCGTCGGGACAACACAAGAGACCCAGTACTTC
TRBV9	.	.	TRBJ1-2	CASSGPTGTYGYTF	TGTGCCAGCAGCGGCCCGACAGGAACTTATGGCTACACCTTC
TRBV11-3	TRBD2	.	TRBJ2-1	CASSPHGLAGSNEQFF	TGTGCCAGCAGCCCTCATGGGCTAGCGGGAAGCAATGAGCAGTTCTTC
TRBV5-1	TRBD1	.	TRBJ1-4	CASSEGQGVYSNEKLFF	TGCGCCAGCAGCGAGGGACAGGGGGTATATAGTAATGAAAAACTGTTTTTT
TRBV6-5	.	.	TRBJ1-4	CASSPLRGSNEKLFF	TGTGCCAGCAGTCCCCTTAGGGGTTCTAATGAAAAACTGTTTTTT
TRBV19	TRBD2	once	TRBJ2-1	CASSHLAGVGDEQFF	TGTGCCAGTAGTCATCTAGCGGGAGTCGGCGATGAGCAGTTCTTC
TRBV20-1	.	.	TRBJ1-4	CSARERGKLFF	TGCAGTGCTAGAGAAAGGGGAAAACTGTTTTTT
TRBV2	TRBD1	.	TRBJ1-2	CASEALTGAIYGYTF	TGTGCCAGCGAAGCCTTGACAGGGGCGATATATGGCTACACCTTC
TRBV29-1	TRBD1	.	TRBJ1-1	CSVPTGVVGTEAFF	TGCAGCGTTCCGACAGGGGTAGTGGGCACTGAAGCTTTCTTT
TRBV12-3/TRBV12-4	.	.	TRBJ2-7	CASSLGSSSEQYF	TGTGCCAGCAGTTTAGGGTCCAGTTCCGAGCAGTACTTC
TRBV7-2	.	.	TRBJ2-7	CASSRDSGYEQYF	TGTGCCAGCAGCCGTGACAGTGGGTACGAGCAGTACTTC
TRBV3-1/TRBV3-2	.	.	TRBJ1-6	CASSLLGVNSPLHF	TGTGCCAGCAGCCTGCTAGGGGTAAATTCACCCCTCCACTTT
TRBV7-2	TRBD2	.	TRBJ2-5	CASSPLPAGLQETQYF	TGTGCCAGCAGCCCCCTCCCGGCGGGACTACAAGAGACCCAGTACTTC
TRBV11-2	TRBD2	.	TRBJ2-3	CASSSSSGGRSYTQYF	TGTGCCAGCAGCTCGAGTTCGGGAGGGAGATCGTATACGCAGTATTTT
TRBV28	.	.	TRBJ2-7	CASSRRTDSYEQYF	TGTGCCAGCAGTCGAAGGACAGATTCCTACGAGCAGTACTTC
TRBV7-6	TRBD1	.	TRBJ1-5	CASSPDRGGSNQPQHF	TGTGCCAGCAGCCCCGACAGGGGGGGGAGCAATCAGCCCCAGCATTTT
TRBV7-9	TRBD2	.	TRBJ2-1	CASSLASGRAQEQFF	TGTGCCAGCAGCTTAGCAAGCGGGAGGGCACAGGAGCAGTTCTTC
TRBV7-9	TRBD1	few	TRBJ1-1	CASSRQGAGTEAFF	TGTGCCAGCAGCCGACAGGGGGCCGGCACTGAAGCTTTCTTT
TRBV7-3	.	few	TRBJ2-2	CASSLRRESGELFF	TGTGCCAGCAGCTTAAGACGGGAGTCCGGGGAGCTGTTTTTT
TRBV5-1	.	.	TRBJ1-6	CASSFNRRYSPLHF	TGCGCCAGCAGCTTCAACAGGCGCTATTCACCCCTCCACTTT
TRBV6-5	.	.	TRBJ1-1	CASYLRVNTEAFF	TGTGCCAGCTATCTTCGGGTGAACACTGAAGCTTTCTTT
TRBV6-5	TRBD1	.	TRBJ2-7	CASSLTGGSYEQYF	TGTGCCAGCAGCCTTACAGGGGGTTCCTACGAGCAGTACTTC
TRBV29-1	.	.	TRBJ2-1	CSVVGGELWDYNEQFF	TGCAGCGTTGTAGGGGGGGAGTTATGGGATTACAATGAGCAGTTCTTC
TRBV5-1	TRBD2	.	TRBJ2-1	CASSLGTSGSHNEQFF	TGCGCCAGCAGCTTAGGGACTAGCGGGAGTCACAATGAGCAGTTCTTC
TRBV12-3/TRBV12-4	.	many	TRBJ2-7	CASSPRLDGQYF	TGTGCCAGCAGTCCCCGACTCGATGGGCAGTACTTC